The rows below give T cell receptor beta chains drawn from one sample of a study of Siglec-9 on CD8 T cells in melanoma. Assay: immunoSEQ multiplex PCR; the TCRdb copy retains only in-frame clones and omits some. The sample records around 29,000 clones, 75% to 85% being singletons. The material sequenced was Siglec-9- CD8+ T cells sorted from blood. These receptor sequences come from a human donor in good health. Each CDR3 is given with its conserved first and last residue. Fields, in order: J gene, V gene, CDR3 protein.

>TRBJ2-7|TRBV5-1
CASSLERGPHEQYF
>TRBJ1-5|TRBV10-1
CASSESGNQPQHF
>TRBJ2-2|TRBV7-3
CASSLDRGHSNTGELFF
>TRBJ2-1|TRBV10-2
CASSVGGYYNEQFF
>TRBJ2-1|TRBV29-1
CSVELAREQFF
>TRBJ1-4|TRBV25-1
CASSEPDRGLFNEKLFF
>TRBJ1-3|TRBV27
CASSLRYSGNTIYF
>TRBJ2-1|TRBV5-6
CASSAGLAGGYTGQFF
>TRBJ2-3|TRBV14
CASSQGSDTQYF
>TRBJ2-7|TRBV19
CASSIVTGAPEQYF
>TRBJ2-7|TRBV7-9
CASSSGTGWQYF
>TRBJ2-5|TRBV4-1
CASSQGIAGVFLGETQYF
>TRBJ1-2|TRBV7-9
CASSFGGVGNYGYTF
>TRBJ2-1|TRBV10-3
CAISESRGPPFDEQFF
>TRBJ1-2|TRBV19
CASSTRTGSDGYTF
>TRBJ2-2|TRBV7-6
CASSIFTGQLFF
>TRBJ2-1|TRBV10-3
CAISESAQGGNEQFF
>TRBJ1-2|TRBV29-1
CSVEDQGGVGYTF
>TRBJ2-7|TRBV13
CASSRRAEYEQYF
>TRBJ1-5|TRBV4-2
CASSQNRGSNQPQHF
>TRBJ2-3|TRBV9
CASSWGGDTQYF
>TRBJ2-2|TRBV28
CASSFGVGELFF
>TRBJ2-1|TRBV2
CASSEAREGNEQFF
>TRBJ2-3|TRBV19
CASKIFGTDTQYF
>TRBJ1-1|TRBV28
CASSFRGMAEAFF
>-|TRBV30
CAWSVPGRYEQYF
>TRBJ2-1|TRBV9
CASSVGGRVSNEQFF
>TRBJ1-1|TRBV27
CASSLLTGGTEAFF
>TRBJ2-7|TRBV19
CASSPAGDTSYEQYF
>TRBJ1-1|TRBV5-5
CASSLEITLEAFF
>TRBJ1-5|TRBV27
CASSSYEANQPQHF
>TRBJ2-2|TRBV2
CASSETGRPELFF
>TRBJ1-1|TRBV4-1
CASSPKLGAEAFF
>TRBJ2-7|TRBV5-1
CASSNSYEQYF
>TRBJ1-2|TRBV5-6
CASSPGSRGGYTF
>TRBJ1-1|TRBV28
CASSSPDTEAFF
>TRBJ1-1|TRBV27
CASSFSENTEAFF
>TRBJ1-1|TRBV6-1
CASSEGGGGYEAFF
>TRBJ1-1|TRBV4-2
CASSQDLVADKEAFF
>TRBJ2-7|TRBV19
CASSPVYRDRAYEQYF
>TRBJ2-1|TRBV6-1
CASSELAGGLDEQFF
>TRBJ1-1|TRBV18
CASSPQSNRNTEAFF
>TRBJ2-3|TRBV9
CASSVADGQSVADTQYF
>TRBJ1-5|TRBV27
CASSLGAGYSNQPQHF
>TRBJ1-2|TRBV27
CASSLQGGANYGYTF
>TRBJ1-5|TRBV7-8
CASTLGGNQPQHF
>TRBJ1-2|TRBV5-4
CASSGTGQDTF
>TRBJ1-4|TRBV6-5
CASSTQDTTNEKLFF